The 31 T cell receptor beta chains presented below share a single source sample, sequenced in a study of shared clonotypes between healthy human individuals. The repertoire was sequenced with immunoSEQ multiplex PCR; TCRdb's copy has only in-frame clones and lacks some. The table includes more than 400,000 clones, about 84% detected once. The sequencing input was PBMCs. Receptors were obtained from a woman aged 35 to 49 in good health. Some clones in this sample may be carry-over from other donors' samples.

The chain joins TRBV7-9 to TRBJ2-7; TRBD2 matches at 11 bases. From germline, CDR1 is SEHNR and CDR2 FQNEAQ (reference sequence). With V trimmed by 2 bases and J by 6 bases, 15 bases remained unmatched. This CDR3 spans 18 amino acids. The chain's CDR3 is CASSLPGSGRAFGGEQYF. As DNA, the CDR3 is TGTGCCAGCAGCTTACCGGGTAGCGGGAGGGCCTTTGGTGGCGAGCAGTACTTC.

About this clone: This likely traces to a read error, being one base from a far larger clone. This specimen includes other DNA sequences encoding the same CDR3. The chain links TRBV15 to TRBJ1-4; D ambiguous. The CDR3 extends over 13 amino acids. Trimming shortened V by 7 bases and J by 1 base, and 7 bases separated the two germline ends. Germline loops: CDR1 LNHNV, CDR2 YYDKDF (reference sequence). Here the CDR3 reads CATTQGTNEKLFF. The CDR3 nucleotides read TGTGCCACCACCCAAGGAACTAATGAAAAACTGTTTTTT.

The gene calls are TRBV7-9 and TRBJ2-5; D may be TRBD1 or TRBD2 (5 bases each). V was trimmed by 5 bases and J by 5 bases, leaving 6 bases between them. CDR1 and CDR2 (germline): SEHNR, FQNEAQ (reference sequence). The CDR3 spans 11 residues. The CDR3 nucleotides are TGTGCCAGCAGCCGGGGCGAGACCCAGTACTTC. It translates to CASSRGETQYF.

The CDR3 here is CASSRQAGGLITGELFF. CDR3 bases: TGTGCCAGCAGCCGACAAGCGGGAGGGCTTATCACCGGGGAGCTGTTTTTT. The chain uses TRBV7-2 and TRBJ2-2; 10 bases are shared with TRBD2. This CDR3 region has 17 residues. Looked up from germline, CDR1 is SGHTA and CDR2 is FQGNSA. Unmatched junction bases numbered 10, after V lost 5 bases and J lost 4 bases.

This sequence joins TRBV20-1 and TRBJ2-7; no clear D. V lost 2 bases and J lost 5, with 7 bases in between. Germline loops: CDR1 DFQATT, CDR2 SNEGSKA (reference sequence). This CDR3 has 11 amino acids. The CDR3 spells CSARLGDEQYF. CDR3 sequence (DNA): TGCAGTGCTAGATTGGGCGACGAGCAGTACTTC.

The chain employs TRBV11-2 and TRBJ2-4, with unresolved D. Germline lookup yields CDR1 SGHAT and CDR2 FQNNGV. This CDR3 has 15 residues. Trimming took 5 bases from V and 0 from J, leaving 11 bases between them. The CDR3: CASSGEALAKNIQYF. CDR3 DNA: TGTGCCAGCAGCGGAGAGGCCTTAGCCAAAAACATTCAGTACTTC. The full variable domain, completed using reference TRBV11-2 and TRBJ2-4, is EAGVAQSPRYKIIEKRQSVAFWCNPISGHATLYWYQQILGQGPKLLIQFQNNGVVDDSQLPKDRFSAERLKGVDSTLKIQPAKLEDSAVYLCASSGEALAKNIQYFGAGTRLSVL.

Comment on this clone: A read error is the likely source, as a far larger clone sits one nucleotide away. The V call is TRBV2, the J call TRBJ2-7; tentatively, D is TRBD1 or TRBD2 (5 bases each). CDR1 and CDR2 from the germline V gene are SNHLY and FYNNEI. This CDR3 is built from 14 residues. The DNA of the CDR3 is TGTGCCAGCAAGTCCCGGGACGCCTCGGCCGAGCAGCACTTC. It translates to CASKSRDASAEQHF.

This clone was observed a single time. The chain uses TRBV11-2 and TRBJ2-5; D gene uncertain. This CDR3 region has 15 residues. Germline CDR1 reads SGHAT; CDR2 reads FQNNGV. Trimming took off 0 bases at V and 3 bases at J, with 11 bases between the two ends. CDR3 amino acids: CASSLESTDEETQYF. The CDR3 region has the DNA TGTGCCAGCAGCTTAGAGTCCACAGACGAAGAGACCCAGTACTTC.

V is TRBV5-6 and J is TRBJ2-1, with no clear D. The germline CDR1 and CDR2 sequences are SGHDT and YYEEEE. V lost 4 bases to trimming and J lost 8 bases, with 19 bases between them. The CDR3 has 15 amino acids. CDR3 nucleotide sequence: TGTGCCAGCAGCCTTCAGGCGGTCGTTGGGTATGAGCAGTTCTTC. Its translation: CASSLQAVVGYEQFF.

The chain recombines TRBV7-9 with TRBJ1-4; maybe TRBD1 (6 bases). This CDR3 has 15 residues. V was pared by 2 bases and J by 1 base, with 8 bases between. The V gene's germline CDR1 is SEHNR and CDR2 FQNEAQ (reference sequence). The CDR3 loop is CASSLRGVTNEKLFF. Here the CDR3 DNA reads TGTGCCAGCAGCTTAAGGGGGGTAACTAATGAAAAACTGTTTTTT. Using reference TRBV7-9 and TRBJ1-4 for the parts outside the CDR3, the full variable domain is DTGVSQNPRHKITKRGQNVTFRCDPISEHNRLYWYRQTLGQGPEFLTYFQNEAQLEKSRLLSDRFSAERPKGSFSTLEIQRTEQGDSAMYLCASSLRGVTNEKLFFGSGTQLSVL.

V gene TRBV21-1 combines with J gene TRBJ1-1. TRBV21-1 is marked as a pseudogene. The CDR3 length is 17 residues. The CDR3 DNA sequence: TGTGCCAGCAGCAAAGGAGAAAGGGACAAGCGGGAAACTGAAGCTTTCTTT. It translates to CASSKGERDKRETEAFF.

The chain carries TRBV7-3 and TRBJ1-2; D remains unclear. The germline CDR1 and CDR2 sequences are SGHTA and FQGTGA. Trimming took 5 bases from V and 3 from J, leaving 13 bases between them. This CDR3 is built from 14 residues. The CDR3 nucleotides are TGTGCCAGCAGCCCTGCCGGATCATACTATGGCTACACCTTC. Encoded protein: CASSPAGSYYGYTF.

The CDR3 is CASSAHSGISGNEQFF. The CDR3 DNA follows: TGTGCCAGCAGCGCCCATAGCGGGATCAGCGGCAATGAGCAGTTCTTC. V usage is TRBV9 and J usage is TRBJ2-1, with 8 bases lining up with TRBD2. J gave up 6 bases and V 3 bases, and 11 bases lay outside the gene matches. Germline loops: CDR1 SGDLS, CDR2 YYNGEE. CDR3 length equals 16 residues.

In regard to this clone: A far bigger clonotype differs at one base, so this is likely a read error. Other DNA sequences from this sample encode an identical CDR3 as well. The rearrangement joins TRBV5-1 to TRBJ1-1, with 7 bases aligning to TRBD1. Germline values: CDR1 SGHRS, CDR2 YFSETQ. The CDR3 spans 15 residues. The CDR3 DNA sequence: TGCGCCAGCAGCCCCCGGACAGGCATGAACACTGAGGCTTTCTTT. It specifies CASSPRTGMNTEAFF.

V usage is TRBV5-4 and J usage is TRBJ2-5, with D perhaps matching TRBD2 (6 bases). Trimming shortened V by 4 bases and J by 0 bases, and 10 bases separated the two germline ends. The CDR3 extends over 14 amino acids. Germline V CDR1 and CDR2: SGHNT, YYREEE (reference sequence). The CDR3 here is CASSTRDYQETQYF. The CDR3 DNA follows: TGTGCCAGCAGCACGCGGGACTACCAAGAGACCCAGTACTTC.

The genes are TRBV5-1 and TRBJ1-5; D ambiguous. The germline V and J ends were trimmed by 0 bases and 3 bases, with 7 bases remaining between them. Germline V gene sequence: CDR1 SGHRS, CDR2 YFSETQ. The length of the CDR3 is 14 residues. DNA for the CDR3: TGCGCCAGCAGCTTGGACAGCCTCAATCAGCCCCAGCATTTT. Translated: CASSLDSLNQPQHF.

The sample holds a few counts of this clone. J is TRBJ2-2 and V is TRBV9, with TRBD2 matching over 12 bases. The CDR3 is made up of 18 amino acids. In germline, CDR1 is SGDLS, CDR2 YYNGEE. Trimming took 4 bases from V and 0 from J; bases not matched to a gene: 7. This CDR3 reads CASSIRTSGISNTGELFF. The CDR3 DNA is TGTGCCAGCAGCATCCGGACTAGCGGGATATCGAACACCGGGGAGCTGTTTTTT.

The chain joins TRBV13 to TRBJ2-7; D might be TRBD1 or TRBD2, each matching 5 bases. V was trimmed by 1 base and J by 5 bases, leaving 9 bases between them. CDR3 length: 13 amino acids. Germline V lookup: CDR1 PRHDT, CDR2 FYEKMQ (reference sequence). In DNA form, the CDR3 reads TGTGCCAGCAGCTTAGAGAGGGGTCACGAGCAGTACTTC. Protein sequence: CASSLERGHEQYF.

The sample holds a few counts of this clone. The V and J genes are TRBV10-3 and TRBJ2-7; unclear D gene. The CDR3 spans 13 residues. In germline, CDR1 is ENHRY, CDR2 SYGVKD. V was cut by 6 bases and J by 4 bases, with 13 bases left in between. The CDR3 DNA reads TGTGCCATCAGAAACGCAAGGAGATACGAGCAGTACTTC. Its translation: CAIRNARRYEQYF.

The rearrangement joins TRBV11-2 to TRBJ2-1; 7 bases are a match to TRBD2. CDR1 and CDR2 (germline): SGHAT, FQNNGV. CDR3 length: 15 amino acids. V was pared by 3 bases and J by 5 bases, with 7 bases of the junction left unmatched. This chain's CDR3 is CASSLEGLPNNEQFF. The CDR3 DNA sequence: TGTGCCAGCAGCTTGGAGGGACTACCTAACAATGAGCAGTTCTTC.

V usage is TRBV7-3 and J usage is TRBJ2-5; perhaps D is TRBD1 or TRBD2 (6 bases each). Per germline, CDR1 SGHTA and CDR2 FQGTGA. Trimming took 5 bases from V and 3 from J, leaving 13 bases between them. This CDR3 region has 14 residues. In DNA form, the CDR3 reads TGTGCCAGCAGCCCCGAGGGGGGAAAAGAGACCCAGTACTTC. This codes for CASSPEGGKETQYF.

In DNA, the CDR3 is TGTGCCAGTAGTATAATGGCCAAGAACACCGGGGAGCTGTTTTTT. This sequence encodes CASSIMAKNTGELFF. The V gene is TRBV19, the J gene TRBJ2-2; D not certain. The V gene's germline CDR1 is LNHDA and CDR2 SQIVND (reference sequence). CDR3 length: 15 residues. V lost 2 bases to trimming and J lost 1 base, with 8 bases between them.

This clone has only one observation. One base separates it from a far larger clone, so it is likely a read error. The chain joins TRBV5-1 to TRBJ1-2; TRBD1 agrees at 11 bases. This CDR3 is 16 amino acids long. Germline-derived CDR1 and CDR2 are SGHRS and YFSETQ. Here the CDR3 reads CDSSPGRGQGVGGYTF. The CDR3 DNA reads TGCGACAGCAGCCCCGGCCGGGGACAGGGGGTAGGTGGCTACACCTTC.

V gene TRBV11-2 combines with J gene TRBJ2-5, with D hard to call. V shed 5 bases and J shed 7 bases, with 8 bases lying between them. CDR1 is SGHAT, CDR2 FQNNGV, per germline. The CDR3 runs 11 residues. The CDR3 nucleotides read TGTGCCAGCAGCACTCCGAGGACCCAGTACTTC. Its protein product is CASSTPRTQYF.

This chain joins TRBV28 and TRBJ2-3; 9 bases fit TRBD1. The CDR3 length is 17 residues. Germline values: CDR1 MDHEN, CDR2 SYDVKM. V dropped 7 bases and J dropped 6; count of bases not matched to a gene: 17. CDR3 protein: CASIPPLGTGPLDTQYF. Here the CDR3 DNA reads TGTGCCAGCATTCCCCCGCTCGGGACAGGGCCGTTGGATACGCAGTATTTT.

This chain joins TRBV7-9 and TRBJ2-1; D uncertain. V was shortened by 6 bases and J by 6 bases, with 15 bases between the two germline ends. Germline V CDR1 and CDR2: SEHNR, FQNEAQ (reference sequence). This CDR3 comprises 14 residues. The CDR3: CASRQSSVTNEQFF. The DNA for the CDR3 is TGTGCCAGCAGACAAAGCTCGGTAACCAATGAGCAGTTCTTC.

V usage is TRBV11-2 and J usage is TRBJ2-7; TRBD2 matches 13 bases. This CDR3 region has 19 residues. V gave up 1 base and J gave up 3 bases; unmatched junction bases: 12. Germline CDR1 is SGHAT and CDR2 is FQNNGV. The CDR3: CASSLALGTSGILVYEQYF. In DNA, the CDR3 is TGTGCCAGCAGCTTAGCCCTCGGGACTAGCGGGATTCTTGTCTACGAGCAGTACTTC.

The genes are TRBV7-2 and TRBJ2-5; 13 bases are shared with TRBD2. The junction had 7 bases not matched to a gene; V was cut back by 4 bases and J by 5 bases. The length of the CDR3 is 16 residues. CDR1 and CDR2 from the germline V gene are SGHTA and FQGNSA. The CDR3 DNA reads as TGTGCCAGCAGCTCCTGGACTAGCGGGAGCGCGGAGACCCAGTACTTC. Translation: CASSSWTSGSAETQYF.

A word on this clone: With a far larger clone one base away, a read error is the likely cause. Other nucleotide sequences in the sample specify the same CDR3. The V gene is TRBV11-3, the J gene TRBJ1-1; 10 positions match TRBD1. The CDR3 has 17 residues. Germline V lookup: CDR1 SGHNT, CDR2 YENEEA. The CDR3, as DNA: TGTGCCAGCAGCCCAGGAGGGACAGGGGCGGTGAATACTGAAGCTTTCTTT. Its translation: CASSPGGTGAVNTEAFF.

The count of this clone is one. One base separates it from a far larger clone, so it is likely a read error. As DNA, the CDR3 is TGTGCCAGCAGCTTAGTTGCAGGGGGTGGCTATGGCTACACCTTC. Protein product: CASSLVAGGGYGYTF. The chain recombines TRBV11-2 with TRBJ1-2, with TRBD1 identical over 7 bases. Unmatched junction bases numbered 6, after V lost 1 base and J lost 4 bases. CDR3 length: 15 residues. CDR1 SGHAT and CDR2 FQNNGV come from the germline V gene.

This rearrangement joins TRBV2 to TRBJ2-3; TRBD1 matches at 11 bases. The CDR3 consists of 16 residues. The V gene end was trimmed by 0 bases and the J gene end by 5 bases; junction bases not matched to a gene: 4. CDR1 is SNHLY and CDR2 is FYNNEI in the germline V gene. The CDR3 sequence is CASSEARDRGGDTQYF. The CDR3 region has the DNA TGTGCCAGCAGTGAAGCCCGGGACAGGGGGGGAGATACGCAGTATTTT.